The next 27 T cell receptor beta chains were all read from a single sample in a study of T cells in Graves' hyperthyroidism and ophthalmopathy. Researchers amplified the TCR beta CDR3 regions from RNA transcripts. When the TCR CDR3 underwent first-round RT-PCR, the HTBI primer set was used. One entry per CDR3 protein results from TCRdb running MiXCR on the multiplex PCR reads. In the table there are 600,000 or so distinct CDR3 sequences, approximately 15% of which are singletons. What was sequenced was blood. These receptor sequences come from a woman in her late teens or twenties with Graves' ophthalmopathy.

The J gene is TRBJ1-1, the V gene TRBV5-5; no firm D call. Germline V gene lookup returns CDR1 SGHKS and CDR2 YYEKEE (reference sequence). CDR3 size: 11 residues. V lost 3 bases to trimming and J lost 10 bases, with 10 bases between them. The CDR3: CASSYSMLAFF. CDR3 DNA sequence: TGTGCCAGCAGCTATTCCATGTTAGCTTTCTTT.

This clonotype has ten or more counts. This chain links TRBV3-1 with TRBJ2-7; TRBD1 matches at 9 bases. This CDR3 contains 17 residues. Trimming removed 0 bases from V and 0 bases from J; junction bases left unmatched: 6. The V gene's germline CDR1 is LGHDT and CDR2 YNNKEL (reference sequence). The CDR3 DNA follows: TGTGCCAGCAGCCAAGAGGGACAGGGAAGATACTCCTACGAGCAGTACTTC. Amino acids: CASSQEGQGRYSYEQYF.

This clonotype was counted at least ten times. The chain links TRBV5-6 to TRBJ2-7; TRBD1 agrees at 9 bases. Germline V CDR1 and CDR2: SGHDT, YYEEEE. The CDR3 loop spans 14 amino acids. V shed 6 bases and J 6 bases; nucleotides not matched to a gene: 10. CDR3 bases: TGTGCCAGCACCCCCGGGACAGGGTATCCCGAGCAGTACTTC. Its translation: CASTPGTGYPEQYF. Full variable domain (missing parts from reference TRBV5-6 and TRBJ2-7): DAGVTQSPTHLIKTRGQQVTLRCSPKSGHDTVSWYQQALGQGPQFIFQYYEEEERQRGNFPDRFSGHQFPNYSSELNVNALLLGDSALYLCASTPGTGYPEQYFGPGTRLTVT.

This chain connects TRBV12-3 or TRBV12-4 to TRBJ2-7; TRBD2 aligns across 7 bases. V was clipped by 7 bases and J by 4 bases; unmatched bases: 4. The CDR3 runs to 12 residues. The CDR3 DNA follows: TGTGCCAGCACCCTGCGGGGGTACGAGCAGTACTTC. It encodes CASTLRGYEQYF.

The genes are TRBV5-1 and TRBJ1-6; TRBD1 matches 8 bases. The CDR3 has 15 residues. J gave up 5 bases and V 4 bases, and 5 bases lay outside the gene matches. Germline V lookup: CDR1 SGHRS, CDR2 YFSETQ. The CDR3 is CASSVTGDDNSPLHF. Written as DNA, the CDR3 is TGCGCCAGCAGCGTGACAGGGGACGATAATTCACCCCTCCACTTT.

The chain combines TRBV4-1 with TRBJ2-2; the D is unclear. Per the germline V gene, CDR1 is MGHRA and CDR2 is YSYEKL. The CDR3 is 15 residues long. V shed 1 base and J shed 1 base, with 7 bases lying between them. The CDR3 loop reads CASSQATWNTGELFF. The CDR3 DNA reads as TGCGCCAGCAGCCAAGCGACTTGGAACACCGGGGAGCTGTTTTTT.

This clonotype was observed a handful of times. This chain joins TRBV12-3 or TRBV12-4 and TRBJ1-2; D is unresolved. CDR3 length equals 12 residues. Trimming stripped 6 bases from V and 6 bases from J, with 11 bases between. Written as DNA, the CDR3 is TGTGCCAGCAGAGAGGCGAGGGATGGCTACACCTTC. Residues: CASREARDGYTF.

Notes on this clonotype: A much bigger clone sits one base away, suggesting this may be a read error. This sequence joins TRBV7-9 and TRBJ2-7; D is possibly TRBD1 or TRBD2 (6 bases each). This CDR3 is 15 amino acids long. V lost 11 bases and J 3 bases, leaving 23 bases between the germline ends. Germline values: CDR1 SEHNR, CDR2 FQNEAQ (reference sequence). Here the CDR3 DNA reads TGTGCCTATACCCGAGAGGGGGAGGAGGTCTACGAGCAGTACTTC. Its translation is CAYTREGEEVYEQYF. Drawing the rest from reference TRBV7-9 and TRBJ2-7, the complete variable domain is DTGVSQNPRHKITKRGQNVTFRCDPISEHNRLYWYRQTLGQGPEFLTYFQNEAQLEKSRLLSDRFSAERPKGSFSTLEIQRTEQGDSAMYLCAYTREGEEVYEQYFGPGTRLTVT.

The chain employs TRBV7-9 and TRBJ1-4; D possibly corresponds to TRBD1 (5 bases). This CDR3 comprises 15 residues. CDR1 and CDR2 from the germline V gene are SEHNR and FQNEAQ (reference sequence). Trimming removed 4 bases from V and 6 bases from J, with 15 bases in between. The CDR3 nucleotides are TGTGCCAGCAGCTACACTGGGGGGGGGGATGAAAAACTGTTTTTT. It is translated as CASSYTGGGDEKLFF. Complete variable domain (other parts from reference TRBV7-9 and TRBJ1-4): DTGVSQNPRHKITKRGQNVTFRCDPISEHNRLYWYRQTLGQGPEFLTYFQNEAQLEKSRLLSDRFSAERPKGSFSTLEIQRTEQGDSAMYLCASSYTGGGDEKLFFGSGTQLSVL.

The V call is TRBV4-2, the J call TRBJ1-2; D possibly corresponds to TRBD1 (5 bases). Germline V lookup: CDR1 LGHNA, CDR2 YNFKEQ. V dropped 1 base and J dropped 5 bases, with 14 bases sitting between them. The CDR3 consists of 15 residues. This CDR3 reads CASSQASGGDYGYTF. The CDR3 bases are TGTGCCAGCAGCCAAGCGAGCGGAGGGGATTATGGCTACACCTTC.

V gene TRBV4-1 combines with J gene TRBJ2-7, with 9 bases that match TRBD1. Germline V CDR1 and CDR2: MGHRA, YSYEKL. The V gene end was trimmed by 1 base and the J gene end by 6 bases; junction bases not matched to a gene: 13. This CDR3 has 17 residues. The CDR3 coding sequence is TGCGCCAGCAGCCAAGTGATCGATCGGACAGGGGACTTCGAGCAGTACTTC. This codes for CASSQVIDRTGDFEQYF.

At least ten counts were recorded for this clonotype. The chain carries TRBV10-3 and TRBJ2-2, with D perhaps matching TRBD1 or TRBD2 (5 bases each). The V end lost 11 bases, the J end lost 1 base, and 14 bases lay between the germline ends. From germline, CDR1 is ENHRY and CDR2 SYGVKD. The CDR3 is made up of 14 amino acids. The CDR3 DNA is TGTGCCGGGCGACAGAGGGAGAACACCGGGGAGCTGTTTTTT. Translated: CAGRQRENTGELFF.

This clonotype was counted ten times or more. The chain joins TRBV28 to TRBJ2-3; 10 bases map to TRBD2. V dropped 8 bases and J dropped 4; count of bases not matched to a gene: 9. Germline V CDR1 and CDR2: MDHEN, SYDVKM. The CDR3 is 15 residues long. CDR3 nucleotides: TGTGCCAGCCGCCAGCGGGAGGGCCGGTCAGATACGCAGTATTTT. This codes for CASRQREGRSDTQYF.

This clonotype has more than one count but fewer than ten. The chain carries TRBV19 and TRBJ1-1; unclear D gene. Trimming cost V 7 bases and J 5 bases, with 11 bases left between them. Germline loops: CDR1 LNHDA, CDR2 SQIVND (reference sequence). CDR3 length: 12 residues. The CDR3 here is CASKKSGTEAFF. For the CDR3, the DNA is TGTGCCAGTAAAAAATCGGGGACTGAAGCTTTCTTT.

This clonotype was recorded many times. The CDR3 DNA reads TGTGCCAGCAGTTTCGCCACATACAATGAGCAGTTCTTC. This sequence encodes CASSFATYNEQFF. The rearrangement uses TRBV27 and TRBJ2-1, with unresolved D. Germline V gene data show CDR1 as MNHEY and CDR2 as SMNVEV (reference sequence). The CDR3 extends over 13 amino acids. The V end was cut by 3 bases, the J end by 4 bases, with 7 bases between.

This clonotype has a count of ten or more. V is TRBV28 and J is TRBJ2-3, with 9 nucleotides matching TRBD1. V dropped 6 bases and J dropped 3; count of bases not matched to a gene: 7. Looked up from germline, CDR1 is MDHEN and CDR2 is SYDVKM. This CDR3 spans 15 amino acids. This CDR3 reads CASSPRGTGTDTQYF. The CDR3 DNA reads TGTGCCAGCAGCCCACGAGGGACAGGGACAGATACGCAGTATTTT.

V gene TRBV2 combines with J gene TRBJ1-1, with a possible D match to TRBD1 (6 bases). The CDR3 has 14 residues. CDR1 SNHLY and CDR2 FYNNEI come from the germline V gene. The germline V and J ends were trimmed by 11 bases and 0 bases, with 16 bases remaining between them. CDR3 sequence: CAGSGGGMNTEAFF. The CDR3 region has the DNA TGTGCCGGGAGTGGGGGCGGAATGAACACTGAAGCTTTCTTT.

Points on this clonotype: One end of the junction fails to match germline, which may point to a read error. The chain recombines TRBV5-1 with TRBJ2-1, with D tentatively TRBD2 (6 bases). The CDR3 has 13 residues. Germline V CDR1 and CDR2: SGHRS, YFSETQ. The CDR3 loop reads CASNLVGEDEQFF. Here the CDR3 DNA reads TGCGCCAGCAACTTGGTAGGGGAGGACGAGCAGTTCTTC.

This sequence joins TRBV6-1 and TRBJ2-1; 9 bases match TRBD1. The V segment lost 5 bases and the J segment 4 bases; nucleotides outside the gene matches: 3. The CDR3 extends over 14 amino acids. CDR1 and CDR2 from the germline V gene are MNHNS and SASEGT. The CDR3 is CASSRTGVYNEQFF. The DNA of the CDR3 is TGTGCCAGCAGTCGGACAGGGGTGTACAATGAGCAGTTCTTC.

This clonotype appeared many times. The genes are TRBV11-2 and TRBJ2-3, with 7 positions matching TRBD2. The length of the CDR3 is 16 residues. V shed 1 base and J 2 bases; nucleotides not matched to a gene: 6. Per the germline V gene, CDR1 is SGHAT and CDR2 is FQNNGV. The DNA of the CDR3 is TGTGCCAGCAGCTTAGTTGTCGGGAGGACCACAGATACGCAGTATTTT. It encodes CASSLVVGRTTDTQYF.

The table lists this clonotype with many counts. The chain is built from TRBV2 and TRBJ2-5, with D tentatively TRBD2 (7 bases). This CDR3 has 15 residues. Trimming removed 3 bases at V and 4 bases at J, with 15 bases between. Per the germline V gene, CDR1 is SNHLY and CDR2 is FYNNEI. CDR3 region: CASSDGRGGAETQYF. CDR3 DNA sequence: TGTGCCAGCAGTGATGGGCGTGGGGGGGCAGAGACCCAGTACTTC.

This rearrangement joins TRBV10-3 to TRBJ2-7, with 9 bases aligning to TRBD1. The CDR3 spans 17 residues. Germline CDR1 ENHRY, CDR2 SYGVKD. Unmatched junction bases numbered 15, after V lost 6 bases and J lost 3 bases. The CDR3 is CAISEDPGTGFLYEQYF. The DNA of the CDR3 is TGTGCCATCAGCGAAGATCCCGGGACAGGGTTCCTCTACGAGCAGTACTTC.

This clonotype has a count of ten or more. The rearrangement links TRBV10-3 to TRBJ2-3; no definite D call. V dropped 2 bases and J dropped 10 bases, with 10 bases sitting between them. The CDR3 is made up of 12 amino acids. In germline, CDR1 is ENHRY, CDR2 SYGVKD. CDR3 in amino acids: CAISEGRTPQYF. The CDR3 DNA is TGTGCCATCAGTGAGGGTAGGACGCCGCAGTATTTT.

This clonotype has a count of ten or more. The chain links TRBV7-3 to TRBJ2-3, with D hard to call. The CDR3 length is 15 residues. From germline, CDR1 is SGHTA and CDR2 FQGTGA. V dropped 1 base and J dropped 6 bases, with 14 bases sitting between them. The CDR3 protein is CASSLSLGRQDTQYF. As DNA, the CDR3 is TGTGCCAGCAGCTTAAGCCTAGGGCGCCAGGATACGCAGTATTTT.

This clonotype showed up many times. The CDR3 DNA is TGTGCCAGCAGTTTAATCGAGAACTCCTACGAGCAGTACTTC. The encoded protein is CASSLIENSYEQYF. This chain uses TRBV28 with TRBJ2-7; D unclear. The CDR3 covers 14 residues. Germline V gene sequence: CDR1 MDHEN, CDR2 SYDVKM. The V end lost 2 bases, the J end lost 0 bases, and 8 bases lay between the germline ends. Combining the CDR3 with reference TRBV28 and TRBJ2-7 gives the whole variable domain DVKVTQSSRYLVKRTGEKVFLECVQDMDHENMFWYRQDPGLGLRLIYFSYDVKMKEKGDIPEGYSVSREKKERFSLILESASTNQTSMYLCASSLIENSYEQYFGPGTRLTVT.

This clonotype was recorded a few times. The V and J genes are TRBV30 and TRBJ1-3, with a possible D match to TRBD1 (5 bases). Looked up from germline, CDR1 is GTSNPN and CDR2 is SVGIG (reference sequence). This CDR3 spans 15 amino acids. Trimming pared 4 bases from V and 3 bases from J, leaving 16 bases between. The CDR3 sequence is CAWNPWAGSGNTIYF. CDR3 bases: TGTGCCTGGAACCCCTGGGCAGGGAGTGGAAACACCATATATTTT.

This clonotype was seen many times. The chain recombines TRBV19 with TRBJ1-1, with a weak D call TRBD1 (6 bases). The length of the CDR3 is 16 residues. Trimming took off 6 bases at V and 1 base at J, with 18 bases between the two ends. CDR1 LNHDA and CDR2 SQIVND come from the germline V gene (reference sequence). CDR3 sequence (DNA): TGTGCCAGTAGAATAACAGGGCAAGGGAAGAACACTGAAGCTTTCTTT. Encoded protein: CASRITGQGKNTEAFF.